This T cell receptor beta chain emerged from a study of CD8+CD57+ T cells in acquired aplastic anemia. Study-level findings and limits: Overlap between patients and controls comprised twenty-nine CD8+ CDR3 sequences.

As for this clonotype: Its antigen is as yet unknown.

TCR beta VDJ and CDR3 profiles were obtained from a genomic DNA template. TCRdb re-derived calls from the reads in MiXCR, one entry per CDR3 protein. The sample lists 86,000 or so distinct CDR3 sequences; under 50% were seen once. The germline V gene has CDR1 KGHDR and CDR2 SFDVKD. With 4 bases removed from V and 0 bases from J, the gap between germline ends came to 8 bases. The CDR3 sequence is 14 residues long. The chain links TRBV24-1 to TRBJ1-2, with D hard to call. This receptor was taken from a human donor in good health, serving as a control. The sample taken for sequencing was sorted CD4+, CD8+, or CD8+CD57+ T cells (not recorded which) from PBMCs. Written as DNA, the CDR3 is TGTGCCACCAGTGACGAAACGGCTAACTATGGCTACACCTTC. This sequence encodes CATSDETANYGYTF.